This TCR beta chain derives from a study of regulatory T cells in long-lasting Graves disease. Whole-study findings and limits: Having few samples may have compromised the accuracy. Favored usage of TRBV28, TRBJ1-2 and TRBJ2-5 was recorded in persistent disease.

The germline V gene encodes CDR1 WNHNN and CDR2 SYGVQD (reference sequence). CDR3 length: 14 amino acids. Trimming took 3 bases from V and 1 from J, leaving 10 bases between them. The sample holds a few counts of this clonotype. Its antigen is undetermined. Building the TCR beta libraries relied on iRepertoire HTBI primers, and CDR3 regions underwent Arm-PCR. One entry per CDR3 protein, called by TCRdb with MiXCR from the multiplex PCR reads. The data contain 250,000 to 300,000 distinct CDR3 sequences, 22% of them seen just once; the ten biggest clones take up about 61%. As for time point: persistent/refractory GD, antithyroid drugs over 5 years with positive TRAb. Preparation of the TCR library used RNA extracted from PBMCs. A volume of 8.5 to 10 milliliters of peripheral blood was collected in EDTA tubes.

This receptor was identified in a female donor with Graves disease. This sequence joins TRBV10-1 and TRBJ2-7; no firm D call. The sequencing used peripheral blood mononuclear cells (PBMCs), collected when the disease was refractory, from a patient treated with antithyroid drugs. As DNA, the CDR3 is TGCGCCAGCAGTGACCCACTCGAGTCCTACGAGCAGTACTTC. It yields the protein CASSDPLESYEQYF.